Listed below are T cell receptor beta chains from one sample, sequenced in a study of T and B cells in COVID-19 patients. MiXCR, run by TCRdb on the multiplex PCR reads, gives a single entry per CDR3 protein. Altogether around 8,000 distinct CDR3 sequences are present, roughly 27% being singletons, with the ten largest covering around a sixth. Sample: blood. Receptors originate from a human donor with active COVID-19. The CDR3 runs from the conserved cysteine through the conserved F or W. A D gene is named only where the DNA matches it firmly. Not every row has a clone size; where given, it reads once, few, many or a size class.

medium-sized,NA,TRBJ2-1,TRBV13,CASSLRRGVYNEQFF,TGTGCCAGCAGCTTAAGGAGAGGGGTCTACAATGAGCAGTTCTTC
medium-sized,NA,TRBJ2-7,TRBV19,CASTGRGEYEQYF,TGTGCCAGTACCGGGAGAGGGGAATACGAGCAGTACTTC
NA,NA,TRBJ2-1,TRBV5-3,CARSLWAGGPDNEQFF,TGTGCCAGAAGCTTGTGGGCCGGAGGGCCGGACAATGAGCAGTTCTTC
medium-sized,TRBD2,TRBJ2-6,TRBV30,CAWRSLAGVFSGANVLTF,TGTGCCTGGAGGAGTCTAGCGGGAGTATTCTCTGGGGCCAACGTCCTGACTTTC
NA,NA,TRBJ2-3,TRBV6-2/TRBV6-3,CASSRGTDTDTQYF,TGTGCCAGCAGTCGGGGCACCGACACAGATACGCAGTATTTT
NA,TRBD2,TRBJ2-3,TRBV20-1,CSASLGTRGQYF,TGCAGTGCTTCCCTAGGGACTAGGGGGCAGTATTTT
few,TRBD1,TRBJ2-1,TRBV5-4,CASSLGQGALNEQFF,TGTGCCAGCAGCCTGGGACAGGGGGCCCTCAATGAGCAGTTCTTC
NA,TRBD1,TRBJ2-1,TRBV4-2,CASSHPSNRGVSNEQFF,TGTGCCAGCAGCCATCCTTCCAACAGGGGGGTGAGCAATGAGCAGTTCTTC
few,NA,TRBJ1-5,TRBV7-2,CASSPWGTNQPQHF,TGTGCCAGCAGCCCCTGGGGGACCAATCAGCCCCAGCATTTT
medium-sized,NA,TRBJ2-1,TRBV27,CASSNPGQRLYNEQFF,TGTGCCAGCAGTAACCCCGGACAGCGACTTTACAATGAGCAGTTCTTC
NA,NA,TRBJ1-4,TRBV6-6,CASSTDSSNEKLFF,TGTGCCAGCAGTACAGACAGTAGTAATGAAAAACTGTTTTTT
NA,TRBD2,TRBJ2-1,TRBV24-1,CATSDRTTSGRGEQFF,TGTGCCACCAGTGACCGGACAACTAGCGGTCGCGGTGAGCAGTTCTTC
NA,TRBD1,TRBJ2-7,TRBV20-1,CSAIPGTAYEQYF,TGCAGTGCTATCCCCGGGACAGCCTACGAGCAGTACTTC
NA,NA,TRBJ1-2,TRBV6-1,CASSEVGYGYTF,TGTGCCAGCAGTGAAGTGGGCTATGGCTACACCTTC
few,NA,TRBJ2-4,TRBV6-4,CASSDPKTRIAKNIQYF,TGTGCCAGCAGTGACCCAAAAACGAGGATAGCCAAAAACATTCAGTACTTC
NA,NA,TRBJ1-1,TRBV5-6,CASSTRWGGVKTEAFF,TGCGCCAGCAGCACCCGGTGGGGGGGAGTAAAGACTGAAGCTTTCTTT
NA,TRBD2,TRBJ2-5,TRBV20-1,CSALGGVGETQYF,TGCAGTGCTCTTGGGGGGGTTGGGGAGACCCAGTACTTC
few,TRBD1,TRBJ1-2,TRBV6-2/TRBV6-3,CASLDRHYGYTF,TGTGCCAGCCTGGACAGGCACTATGGCTACACCTTC
NA,NA,TRBJ1-2,TRBV5-1,CASSLESPNYGYTF,TGCGCCAGCAGCTTGGAAAGCCCTAACTATGGCTACACCTTC
medium-sized,NA,TRBJ1-2,TRBV5-6,CASSLAGGANYGYTF,TGTGCCAGCAGCTTGGCTGGGGGAGCGAACTATGGCTACACCTTC
few,TRBD1,TRBJ2-5,TRBV6-1,CASSEIRQGAAETQYF,TGTGCCAGCAGTGAAATTCGGCAGGGGGCGGCGGAGACCCAGTACTTC
NA,NA,TRBJ1-1,TRBV20-1,CSARRVHTEAFF,TGCAGTGCTAGGAGGGTGCACACTGAAGCTTTCTTT
NA,NA,TRBJ2-1,TRBV5-1,CASSLWTSGGGEQFF,TGCGCCAGCAGCTTGTGGACAAGTGGAGGAGGTGAGCAGTTCTTC
medium-sized,NA,TRBJ2-6,TRBV15,CATSRDNSGANVLTF,TGTGCCACCAGCAGAGACAACTCTGGGGCCAACGTCCTGACTTTC
large,TRBD2,TRBJ2-7,TRBV29-1,CSVQGAGGYDEQYF,TGCAGCGTGCAGGGAGCGGGAGGTTATGACGAGCAGTACTTC
NA,TRBD2,TRBJ2-1,TRBV20-1,CSARDGRGLAGGYNEQFF,TGCAGTGCTAGAGATGGCAGGGGACTAGCGGGGGGTTACAATGAGCAGTTCTTC
NA,TRBD1,TRBJ1-2,TRBV5-1,CASSLGQGVSGGYTF,TGTGCCAGCAGCTTGGGACAGGGGGTTTCAGGAGGCTACACCTTC
few,NA,TRBJ1-5,TRBV6-6,CASTTVWDSNQPQHF,TGTGCCAGCACAACGGTCTGGGATAGCAATCAGCCCCAGCATTTT
NA,TRBD2,TRBJ2-3,TRBV7-9,CASSKYGREGTDTQYF,TGTGCCAGCAGCAAATACGGGAGGGAGGGAACAGATACGCAGTATTTT
NA,NA,TRBJ1-1,TRBV20-1,CSARRTNTEAFF,TGCAGTGCTAGACGCACGAACACTGAAGCTTTCTTT
NA,NA,TRBJ2-5,TRBV18,CASSPLQETQYF,TGTGCCAGCTCACCGCTACAAGAGACCCAGTACTTC
NA,NA,TRBJ2-5,TRBV10-1,CASSESTQGVAETQYF,TGCGCCAGCAGTGAGTCGACGCAGGGAGTAGCAGAGACCCAGTACTTC
once,TRBD2,TRBJ2-3,TRBV9,CASSVDRGSSGRPPDTQYF,TGTGCCAGCAGCGTCGACAGGGGATCTAGCGGGAGACCTCCAGATACGCAGTATTTT
NA,NA,TRBJ2-1,TRBV7-2,CASSYMGVGDSYNEQFF,TGTGCCAGCAGCTATATGGGGGTTGGGGACTCCTACAATGAGCAGTTCTTC
NA,NA,TRBJ2-7,TRBV20-1,CSARSVREQYF,TGCAGTGCTAGGAGCGTCCGGGAGCAGTACTTC
medium-sized,NA,TRBJ1-5,TRBV6-1,CASRPHRQPQHF,TGTGCCAGCAGGCCCCACAGACAGCCCCAGCATTTT
NA,NA,TRBJ1-2,TRBV5-4,CASHYPGPNYGYTF,TGTGCCAGCCACTATCCGGGGCCCAACTATGGCTACACCTTC
medium-sized,NA,TRBJ2-2,TRBV27,CASSQPTGGELFF,TGTGCCAGCAGCCAACCGACAGGCGGGGAGCTGTTTTTT
few,NA,TRBJ1-5,TRBV6-1,CASSEGTGRWEPQHF,TGTGCCAGCAGTGAAGGAACAGGGCGCTGGGAGCCCCAGCATTTT
NA,NA,TRBJ1-1,TRBV28,CASSLSRTEAFF,TGTGCCAGCAGTTTAAGTAGAACTGAAGCTTTCTTT
many,NA,TRBJ2-3,TRBV5-4,CASSLPRLHATDTQYF,TGTGCCAGCAGCTTACCCAGGCTCCATGCCACAGATACGCAGTATTTT
few,NA,TRBJ2-5,TRBV30,CAWSPLSGGTQYF,TGTGCCTGGAGTCCTCTCTCTGGGGGGACCCAGTACTTC
NA,TRBD1,TRBJ2-3,TRBV18,CASSQSPAGQGVADTQYF,TGTGCCAGCTCACAGTCCCCCGCGGGACAGGGGGTCGCAGATACGCAGTATTTT
NA,TRBD1,TRBJ2-1,TRBV11-1,CASRVGDSAYNEQFF,TGTGCCAGCAGGGTGGGGGACAGTGCCTACAATGAGCAGTTCTTC
few,NA,TRBJ1-2,TRBV6-1,CASSESGVYGYTF,TGTGCCAGCAGTGAATCAGGGGTCTATGGCTACACCTTC
medium-sized,NA,TRBJ2-1,TRBV30,CAWSVRLDNEQFF,TGTGCCTGGAGTGTACGGCTAGACAATGAGCAGTTCTTC
many,TRBD2,TRBJ2-1,TRBV6-6,CASSVGLAGGPRYNEQFF,TGTGCCAGCAGTGTTGGACTAGCGGGAGGGCCGAGGTACAATGAGCAGTTCTTC
NA,NA,TRBJ2-2,TRBV24-1,CATRGVNTGELFF,TGTGCCACCAGAGGAGTGAACACCGGGGAGCTGTTTTTT
few,NA,TRBJ2-7,TRBV5-4,CASSALHEPYEQYF,TGTGCCAGCAGCGCCCTTCACGAACCCTACGAGCAGTACTTC
medium-sized,TRBD1,TRBJ2-1,TRBV19,CASSMLAGGNEQFF,TGTGCCAGTAGTATGCTGGCAGGGGGCAATGAGCAGTTCTTC
NA,TRBD1,TRBJ2-3,TRBV29-1,CSVARGRIDTQYF,TGCAGCGTTGCCAGGGGGCGAATAGATACGCAGTATTTT
medium-sized,TRBD2,TRBJ2-3,TRBV27,CASSLRPSGTDTQYF,TGTGCCAGCAGTTTACGTCCTAGCGGGACAGATACGCAGTATTTT
NA,NA,TRBJ2-3,TRBV12-3/TRBV12-4,CASSLALWRGRTDTQYF,TGTGCCAGCAGTTTAGCGCTATGGAGGGGGAGGACAGATACGCAGTATTTT
medium-sized,TRBD1,TRBJ2-7,TRBV6-5,CASSYSGQGYEQYF,TGTGCCAGCAGTTACTCGGGACAGGGCTACGAGCAGTACTTC
NA,NA,TRBJ2-4,TRBV7-9,CASSTSRGTKNIQYF,TGTGCCAGCAGCACCTCGCGGGGAACCAAAAACATTCAGTACTTC